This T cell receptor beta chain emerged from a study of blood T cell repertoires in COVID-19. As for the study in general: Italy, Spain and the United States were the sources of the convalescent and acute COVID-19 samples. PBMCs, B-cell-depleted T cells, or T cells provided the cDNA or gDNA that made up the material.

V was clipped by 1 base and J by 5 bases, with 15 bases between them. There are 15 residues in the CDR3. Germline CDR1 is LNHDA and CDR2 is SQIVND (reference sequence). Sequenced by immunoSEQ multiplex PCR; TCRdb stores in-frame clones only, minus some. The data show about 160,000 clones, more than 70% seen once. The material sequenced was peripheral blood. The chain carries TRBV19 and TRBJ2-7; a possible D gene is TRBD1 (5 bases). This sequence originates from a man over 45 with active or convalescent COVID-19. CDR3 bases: TGTGCCAGTAGTATAGTAAGGACAACGTCCCACGAGCAGTACTTC. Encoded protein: CASSIVRTTSHEQYF.